This record concerns one TCR beta chain sequence. Antigen specificity is unknown. Assay: immunoSEQ multiplex PCR; the TCRdb copy retains only in-frame clones and omits some. The data contain 50,000 to 60,000 clones, under 90% of them seen just once; the ten biggest clones take up 5% to 7.5%. This record comes from a study of a mutant IDH1 vaccine in newly diagnosed glioma. Whole-study context: Weeks 1, 3, 5, 7, 11, 15, 19 and 23 were when patients received their eight vaccinations.

Specified time point: week 23, last vaccination. The study gave 300 ug of mutant IDH1 20-mer peptide per vaccine dose, with topical imiquimod. The CDR3 is made up of 15 amino acids. Looked up from germline, CDR1 is SQVTM and CDR2 is ANQGSEA. Trimming cost V 6 bases and J 0 bases, with 15 bases left between them. The source of this sequence is a man aged 35 to 55 with glioma. Specimen: PBMCs, collected from a glioma patient whose treatment included an IDH1 peptide vaccine. The chain links TRBV29-1 to TRBJ1-3; possible D gene TRBD1, 6 bases. As DNA, the CDR3 is TGCAGCGTAGCGACAGGCGGTTACTCTGGAAACACCATATATTTT. Amino acids: CSVATGGYSGNTIYF.